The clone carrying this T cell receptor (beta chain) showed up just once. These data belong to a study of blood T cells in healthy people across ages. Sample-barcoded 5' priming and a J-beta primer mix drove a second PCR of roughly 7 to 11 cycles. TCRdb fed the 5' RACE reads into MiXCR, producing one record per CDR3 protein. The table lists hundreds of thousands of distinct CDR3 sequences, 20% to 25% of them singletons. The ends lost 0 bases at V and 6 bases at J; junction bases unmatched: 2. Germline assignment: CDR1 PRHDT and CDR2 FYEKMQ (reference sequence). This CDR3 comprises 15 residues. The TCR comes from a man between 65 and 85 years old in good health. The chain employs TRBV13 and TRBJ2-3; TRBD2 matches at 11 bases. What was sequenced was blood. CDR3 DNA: TGTGCCAGCAGCTTAGGTTGGACTAGCGGGGATACGCAGTATTTT. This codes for CASSLGWTSGDTQYF.